Following are 9 T cell receptor beta chains from one sample sequenced in a study of T cells in Graves' hyperthyroidism and ophthalmopathy. TCR beta CDR3 regions were amplified from RNA. The HTBI primer set drove a first-round RT-PCR of the TCR CDR3. TCRdb re-called the multiplex PCR reads through MiXCR, storing one row per CDR3 protein. The table includes 450,000 to 500,000 distinct CDR3 sequences, around a fifth detected once. Sequenced: blood. These receptors were obtained from a woman aged 65 to 85 with Graves' ophthalmopathy.

V gene TRBV5-8 combines with J gene TRBJ1-6; TRBD1 aligns across 7 bases. The CDR3 has 13 residues. CDR1 and CDR2 from the germline V gene are SGHTS and YDEGEE. The trim removed 5 bases at V and 13 bases at J, leaving 9 bases unmatched. CDR3 loop: CASRETGSSPLHF. The DNA for the CDR3 is TGTGCCAGCAGAGAGACAGGGAGTTCTCCCCTCCACTTT.

This clonotype has ten or more counts. The chain employs TRBV12-3 or TRBV12-4 and TRBJ2-1; 12 bases fit TRBD1. This CDR3 contains 15 residues. The J segment lost 8 bases and the V segment lost 5 bases, leaving 7 bases of the junction unmatched. The CDR3 DNA follows: TGTGCCAGCAGTCGATCCGGGACAGGGGGCTATGAGCAGTTCTTC. Amino acid sequence: CASSRSGTGGYEQFF.

The genes are TRBV7-8 and TRBJ2-7; D is uncertain. The CDR3 length is 14 residues. Germline-derived CDR1 and CDR2 are SGHVS and FQNEAQ. V was shortened by 3 bases and J by 1 base, with 10 bases between the two germline ends. The CDR3, as DNA: TGTGCCAGCAGCTTTCGATTAGGGTCCTACGAGCAGTACTTC. This encodes CASSFRLGSYEQYF.

The chain joins TRBV19 to TRBJ1-6, with D possibly matching TRBD1 (6 bases). This CDR3 comprises 14 residues. CDR1 is LNHDA and CDR2 is SQIVND in the germline V gene (reference sequence). V was clipped by 7 bases and J by 7 bases, with 14 bases between them. The CDR3 reads CASTPGTLNSPLHF. CDR3 nucleotides: TGTGCCAGTACCCCCGGGACATTAAATTCACCCCTCCACTTT.

This clonotype has only one observation. The V gene is TRBV29-1, the J gene TRBJ2-1; 10 nucleotides line up with TRBD2. CDR3 size: 14 residues. Trimming cost V 1 base and J 7 bases; bases outside gene matches: 4. Germline V gene sequence: CDR1 SQVTM, CDR2 ANQGSEA. In DNA form, the CDR3 reads TGCAGCGTTGAAGGGGTAGCGGGAGGAAATGAGCAGTTCTTC. This translates into CSVEGVAGGNEQFF.

This clonotype was seen at least ten times. The chain recombines TRBV9 with TRBJ1-1; 7 bases match TRBD1. The CDR3 covers 15 residues. Germline assignment: CDR1 SGDLS and CDR2 YYNGEE. J gave up 1 base and V 3 bases, and 6 bases lay outside the gene matches. The CDR3 coding sequence is TGTGCCAGCAGCGCTCTGGGACAGTCGAACACTGAAGCTTTCTTT. Protein: CASSALGQSNTEAFF. Together with reference TRBV9 and TRBJ1-1, the CDR3 gives the full variable domain: DSGVTQTPKHLITATGQRVTLRCSPRSGDLSVYWYQQSLDQGLQFLIQYYNGEERAKGNILERFSAQQFPDLHSELNLSSLELGDSALYFCASSALGQSNTEAFFGQGTRLTVV.

The V gene is TRBV30, the J gene TRBJ1-5, with D possibly being TRBD1 (6 bases). CDR3 length: 14 residues. Trimming removed 4 bases at V and 4 bases at J, with 14 bases between. Germline V CDR1 and CDR2: GTSNPN, SVGIG (reference sequence). CDR3 loop: CAWNRGLGNQPQHF. CDR3 nucleotide sequence: TGTGCCTGGAATAGGGGGTTAGGGAATCAGCCCCAGCATTTT.

This clonotype has only a few counts. The CDR3 DNA reads TGTGCCAGCACAAATCTCGGGGCTTCTGGAAACACCATATATTTT. The encoded protein is CASTNLGASGNTIYF. The chain joins TRBV12-3 or TRBV12-4 to TRBJ1-3; possible D gene TRBD1, 5 bases. V shed 7 bases and J shed 1 base, with 14 bases lying between them. This CDR3 contains 15 residues.

The chain carries TRBV27 and TRBJ2-7, with D perhaps TRBD2 (6 bases). Germline CDR1 MNHEY, CDR2 SMNVEV (reference sequence). CDR3 size: 11 residues. V dropped 11 bases and J dropped 2 bases, with 10 bases sitting between them. The CDR3 region is CAAGPAYEQYF. The CDR3, as DNA: TGTGCCGCGGGGCCAGCCTACGAGCAGTACTTC.